This T cell receptor beta chain was sequenced in a study of blood T cells in healthy people across ages. Notes on the study in general: Observed TCR beta diversity showed a strong correlation with the percentage of naive T cells as measured by flow cytometry.

Losses at the gene ends were 8 bases for V and 7 bases for J; bases not matched to a gene: 9. Germline CDR1 MNHEY, CDR2 SVGEGT. The length of the CDR3 is 15 residues. A second PCR of about 7 to 11 cycles used a sample-barcoded 5' primer and a J-beta primer mix. With 12 random nucleotides, a template-switch adaptor tagged each individual cDNA molecule. TCRdb re-called the 5' RACE reads with MiXCR, one entry per CDR3 protein. The sample lists about 650,000 distinct CDR3 sequences; 32% were seen once. This clonotype was seen ten or more times. Its target is not known. Sequencing was carried out using blood. The source is a woman older than 75 in good health. The chain combines TRBV6-2 or TRBV6-3 with TRBJ2-2; 11 bases fit TRBD2. The CDR3: CASGASGGNVGELFF. DNA for the CDR3: TGTGCCAGCGGCGCTAGCGGGGGGAACGTCGGGGAGCTGTTTTTT.